The 20 T cell receptor beta chains in this list originate from one sample, sequenced in a study of T-cell reconstitution after alpha-beta-depleted transplantation in children. Researchers prepared the TCRbeta library using unique molecular identifiers, the study reports. TCRdb re-derived calls from the PCR reads in MiXCR, one entry per CDR3 protein. The table has around 580,000 distinct CDR3 sequences, roughly 30% seen once. Sample: PBMCs, taken before TCRalphabeta/CD19-depleted stem cell transplant. The receptors here all came from a boy under two years old with Wiskott-Aldrich syndrome, due to receive a stem cell transplant.

This clonotype has a handful of counts. This CDR3 is CSATQAPDTQYF. The CDR3 DNA reads as TGCAGTGCCACGCAGGCCCCAGATACGCAGTATTTT. The V and J genes are TRBV20-1 and TRBJ2-3; D unclear. The CDR3 contains 12 residues. Per germline, CDR1 DFQATT and CDR2 SNEGSKA (reference sequence). V lost 6 bases and J lost 4, with 11 bases in between.

The chain is built from TRBV6-1 and TRBJ2-7; TRBD1 aligns across 7 bases. This CDR3 spans 15 amino acids. The trim removed 2 bases at V and 3 bases at J, leaving 7 bases unmatched. Germline V lookup: CDR1 MNHNS, CDR2 SASEGT. The CDR3 nucleotides are TGTGCCAGCAGTGAATCGGGACAGAGGAACTACGAGCAGTACTTC. Translating gives CASSESGQRNYEQYF.

This chain joins TRBV18 and TRBJ2-5; maybe TRBD2 (6 bases). V dropped 3 bases and J dropped 0 bases, with 14 bases sitting between them. This CDR3 has 16 residues. Germline V gives CDR1 KGHSH, CDR2 LQKENI. CDR3 region: CASSPLAGLYQETQYF. The CDR3 DNA sequence: TGTGCCAGCTCACCCCTCGCGGGATTGTACCAAGAGACCCAGTACTTC.

The J gene is TRBJ2-1, the V gene TRBV6-2 or TRBV6-3, with 10 bases aligning to TRBD2. The CDR3 is 15 residues long. The ends lost 8 bases at V and 3 bases at J; junction bases unmatched: 7. Germline assignment: CDR1 MNHEY and CDR2 SVGEGT. The CDR3 DNA follows: TGTGCCAGCGGCTTACTAGCGGGGCTCTACAATGAGCAGTTCTTC. Translation gives CASGLLAGLYNEQFF.

The chain couples TRBV6-1 to TRBJ2-5; D gene unclear. The germline V and J ends were trimmed by 0 bases and 2 bases, with 10 bases remaining between them. Germline assignment: CDR1 MNHNS and CDR2 SASEGT. The CDR3 length is 15 residues. The CDR3 reads CASSEAPWSQETQYF. Written as DNA, the CDR3 is TGTGCCAGCAGTGAAGCTCCCTGGTCTCAAGAGACCCAGTACTTC.

Only a few counts were recorded for this clonotype. J is TRBJ2-1 and V is TRBV5-1, with 9 bases that match TRBD2. Germline lookup yields CDR1 SGHRS and CDR2 YFSETQ. The CDR3 totals 16 residues. The ends lost 0 bases at V and 5 bases at J; junction bases unmatched: 6. Written as DNA, the CDR3 is TGCGCCAGCAGCTTGGTGAGCGGGAGGTGGAACAATGAGCAGTTCTTC. Translating it yields CASSLVSGRWNNEQFF.

The table lists this clonotype with a few counts. V is TRBV10-3 and J is TRBJ2-5, with TRBD1 as a possible D gene (6 bases). CDR3 length: 13 residues. The V gene lost 7 bases and the J gene lost 5 bases, with 14 bases spanning the gap. CDR1 is ENHRY and CDR2 is SYGVKD in the germline V gene. The CDR3 DNA follows: TGTGCCATCACCGGGACCCAGGGGGAGACCCAGTACTTC. It codes for CAITGTQGETQYF.

V is TRBV9 and J is TRBJ2-5; tentatively, D is TRBD1 (6 bases). The V end lost 0 bases, the J end lost 5 bases, and 14 bases lay between the germline ends. The V gene's germline CDR1 is SGDLS and CDR2 YYNGEE. The CDR3 spans 15 residues. The CDR3 region has the DNA TGTGCCAGCAGCGTAGCACGCACAGGACAGGAGACCCAGTACTTC. Its translation: CASSVARTGQETQYF.

The chain uses TRBV10-3 and TRBJ2-1; TRBD2 agrees at 12 bases. The CDR3 is 13 residues long. V lost 7 bases and J lost 10; bases outside the gene matches: 5. The germline V gene encodes CDR1 ENHRY and CDR2 SYGVKD. The CDR3 region is CAITSGRAGEQFF. CDR3 nucleotides: TGTGCCATCACTAGCGGGAGGGCCGGCGAGCAGTTCTTC.

The CDR3 region has the DNA TGTGCCAGCAGCTTAACAGGACCACGCACAGATACGCAGTATTTT. It is translated as CASSLTGPRTDTQYF. The rearrangement joins TRBV7-8 to TRBJ2-3; a weak D match, TRBD1 (5 bases). V gave up 2 bases and J gave up 1 base, with 10 bases separating them. The CDR3 totals 15 residues. Looked up from germline, CDR1 is SGHVS and CDR2 is FQNEAQ.

The J gene is TRBJ2-2, the V gene TRBV12-3 or TRBV12-4, with TRBD1 identical over 8 bases. The junction had 1 base not matched to a gene; V was cut back by 0 bases and J by 4 bases. The CDR3 is 15 amino acids. The CDR3 protein is CASSLAGTGTGELFF. CDR3 DNA: TGTGCCAGCAGTTTAGCGGGGACAGGCACCGGGGAGCTGTTTTTT.

Only one count was recorded for this clonotype. Given a much more abundant clone one base away, this may be a read error. The rearrangement uses TRBV4-2 and TRBJ1-5; D gene ambiguous. Trimming cost V 1 base and J 4 bases, with 5 bases left between them. The CDR3 loop spans 13 amino acids. Germline-derived CDR1 and CDR2 are LGHNA and YNFKEQ. As DNA, the CDR3 is TGTGCCAGCAGCCAAGGGATTAATCAGCCCCAGCATTTT. Protein: CASSQGINQPQHF.

The rearrangement uses TRBV29-1 and TRBJ2-7, with D perhaps assigned TRBD1 or TRBD2 (6 bases each). This CDR3 is built from 14 residues. V was trimmed by 4 bases and J by 5 bases, leaving 18 bases between them. CDR1 and CDR2 (germline): SQVTM, ANQGSEA. The CDR3 sequence is CSVARPPRGDEQYF. The CDR3 bases are TGCAGCGTTGCACGACCTCCGAGGGGGGACGAGCAGTACTTC.

This clonotype counts as medium-sized. The chain has TRBV28 and TRBJ1-6, with D hard to call. Looked up from germline, CDR1 is MDHEN and CDR2 is SYDVKM. With 8 bases removed from V and 10 bases from J, the gap between germline ends came to 21 bases. The CDR3 sequence is 15 residues long. This chain's CDR3 is CASLERESLSSPLHF. The CDR3 nucleotides are TGTGCCAGCCTGGAAAGGGAATCGTTAAGCTCACCCCTCCACTTT.

Only a few counts were recorded for this clonotype. The chain is built from TRBV20-1 and TRBJ2-5; 12 positions agree with TRBD2. Germline V lookup: CDR1 DFQATT, CDR2 SNEGSKA (reference sequence). The CDR3 has 14 residues. J was trimmed by 4 bases and V by 3 bases; bases with no gene match: 3. CDR3: CSASLGLAGETQYF. The CDR3 DNA reads as TGCAGTGCTAGCCTGGGACTAGCGGGAGAGACCCAGTACTTC.

The rearrangement links TRBV15 to TRBJ2-7, with 8 bases fitting TRBD2. CDR1 and CDR2 (germline): LNHNV, YYDKDF (reference sequence). V trimming: 0 bases; J trimming: 4 bases; junction bases outside the gene matches: 5. This CDR3 has 15 residues. CDR3 loop: CATSRDPGGPYEQYF. In DNA, the CDR3 is TGTGCCACCAGCAGAGACCCGGGAGGGCCATACGAGCAGTACTTC.

This clonotype was seen a few times. The V gene is TRBV27, the J gene TRBJ2-3; possible D gene TRBD1, 5 bases. The CDR3 runs to 16 residues. V was shortened by 6 bases and J by 1 base, with 17 bases between the two germline ends. CDR1 and CDR2 (germline): MNHEY, SMNVEV (reference sequence). The CDR3 region has the DNA TGTGCCAGCAGCAGCAGGGCTCTTTTTGGCACAGATACGCAGTATTTT. Residues: CASSSRALFGTDTQYF.

In this sample, this clonotype turned up a few times. This chain uses TRBV5-6 with TRBJ2-1; TRBD1 matches at 7 bases. The germline gives CDR1 SGHDT, CDR2 YYEEEE. CDR3 size: 14 residues. The V and J ends lost 0 bases and 6 bases, in that order; junction bases with no gene match: 3. CDR3 amino acids: CASSLVTGANEQFF. The DNA for the CDR3 is TGTGCCAGCAGCTTGGTTACAGGGGCCAATGAGCAGTTCTTC.

This clonotype came up a few times. The V call is TRBV29-1, the J call TRBJ2-5; TRBD2 agrees at 7 bases. CDR1 and CDR2 from the germline V gene are SQVTM and ANQGSEA. The CDR3 spans 12 residues. Germline trimming cut 7 bases from V and 3 bases from J; bases unmatched to any gene: 5. CDR3 nucleotides: TGCAGCGGGCACCGGGGGGAAGAGACCCAGTACTTC. Amino acids: CSGHRGEETQYF.

This clonotype was seen more than once but under ten times. The CDR3 DNA reads as TGCAGCGTTGTGGGTAATGAGCAGTTCTTC. Its translation is CSVVGNEQFF. The chain has TRBV29-1 and TRBJ2-1; D is unclear. V was cut by 4 bases and J by 7 bases, with 5 bases left in between. This CDR3 is 10 amino acids long. Germline V lookup: CDR1 SQVTM, CDR2 ANQGSEA.